The 17 T cell receptor beta chains given below trace back to one sample, sequenced in a study of CD8 T cells in ankylosing spondylitis (dated by TCRdb to 2015 to 2018). Receptor libraries were prepared by 5' RACE. TCRdb records Illumina HiSeq 2500 as the sequencer. TCRdb redid the processing of the public reads, applying fastp at Q25 and MiXCR, and retained in-frame beta chains. Each record represents a unique CDR3 protein, reported with the most common genes and DNA among its rows. Within this sample are around 150,000 distinct CDR3 sequences, with under 45% of them counted one time only. Roughly 15% of the sample rests with the top ten. Sequenced: synovial fluid, either unsorted or a sorted T cell fraction (not recorded which). The receptors stem from a male donor with ankylosing spondylitis.

This clonotype has at least ten counts. V and J are TRBV7-9 and TRBJ2-2, with D hard to call. Germline CDR1 is SEHNR and CDR2 is FQNEAQ (reference sequence). V gave up 7 bases and J gave up 2 bases, with 8 bases separating them. The CDR3 runs to 13 residues. The CDR3, as DNA: TGTGCCAGCACGTTTTCCAACACCGGGGAGCTGTTTTTT. It translates to CASTFSNTGELFF.

The V gene is TRBV4-1, the J gene TRBJ2-7; TRBD1 agrees at 8 bases. This CDR3 is 20 amino acids long. Germline CDR1 reads MGHRA; CDR2 reads YSYEKL. The V segment lost 4 bases and the J segment 1 base; nucleotides outside the gene matches: 21. CDR3 region: CASSRVRTGWAGRSSYEQYF. The CDR3 bases are TGCGCCAGCAGCCGGGTTAGGACAGGGTGGGCAGGCCGGAGTTCCTACGAGCAGTACTTC.

This clonotype appeared a few times. This sequence joins TRBV4-1 and TRBJ2-1, with a tentative D call TRBD2 (7 bases). The germline gives CDR1 MGHRA, CDR2 YSYEKL. The CDR3 runs to 17 residues. Trimming took off 1 base at V and 7 bases at J, with 20 bases between the two ends. CDR3 sequence (DNA): TGCGCCAGCAGCCAAGGATACAGGGACTACCGAGGGAATGAGCAGTTCTTC. It translates to CASSQGYRDYRGNEQFF.

J is TRBJ2-7 and V is TRBV11-2; D uncertain. The CDR3 consists of 14 residues. Germline loops: CDR1 SGHAT, CDR2 FQNNGV. With 3 bases removed from V and 1 base from J, the gap between germline ends came to 10 bases. The CDR3 sequence: CASSFGPSSYEQYF. The CDR3 coding sequence is TGTGCCAGCAGCTTCGGGCCTTCGTCCTACGAGCAGTACTTC.

The chain employs TRBV11-1 and TRBJ2-2, with D perhaps TRBD1 or TRBD2 (5 bases each). There are 19 residues in the CDR3. Germline assignment: CDR1 SGHAT and CDR2 FQDESV (reference sequence). The V gene lost 2 bases and the J gene lost 0 bases, with 19 bases spanning the gap. CDR3: CASSLLGVYSLANTGELFF. The CDR3 coding sequence is TGTGCCAGCAGCTTATTGGGGGTCTATTCGTTGGCGAACACCGGGGAGCTGTTTTTT.

This CDR3 is CSARDGLDYNEQFF. DNA of the CDR3: TGCAGTGCTAGAGATGGGCTGGATTACAATGAGCAGTTCTTC. V and J are TRBV20-1 and TRBJ2-1; D unresolved. The germline V and J ends were trimmed by 0 bases and 4 bases, with 10 bases remaining between them. The CDR3 is made up of 14 amino acids. Per germline, CDR1 DFQATT and CDR2 SNEGSKA (reference sequence).

CDR3 amino acids: CASSWDSIGYTF. The CDR3 DNA is TGCGCCAGCTCTTGGGACAGTATAGGCTACACCTTC. V and J are TRBV5-1 and TRBJ1-2, with 7 bases matching TRBD1. In germline, CDR1 is SGHRS, CDR2 YFSETQ. The CDR3 spans 12 residues. Unmatched junction bases numbered 8, after V lost 7 bases and J lost 8 bases.

The chain joins TRBV7-9 to TRBJ2-1; D not certain. Germline CDR1 is SEHNR and CDR2 is FQNEAQ (reference sequence). The CDR3 covers 15 residues. V was shortened by 5 bases and J by 3 bases, with 14 bases between the two germline ends. The CDR3 reads CASSPIADDYNEQFF. In nucleotides, the CDR3 is TGTGCCAGCAGCCCAATAGCAGACGACTACAATGAGCAGTTCTTC.

This clonotype was found a few times. The chain employs TRBV6-5 and TRBJ2-7; 12 nucleotides match TRBD2. The germline V gene has CDR1 MNHEY and CDR2 SVGAGI. After removal of 5 bases from V and 0 bases from J, the junction contained 5 bases not matched to a gene. This CDR3 has 16 amino acids. The CDR3 region has the DNA TGTGCCAGCAGTCCCTCGACTAGCGGGAGCTCCTACGAGCAGTACTTC. Its translation is CASSPSTSGSSYEQYF.

The rearrangement links TRBV4-1 to TRBJ2-7; perhaps D is TRBD1 or TRBD2 (5 bases each). Germline lookup yields CDR1 MGHRA and CDR2 YSYEKL. Trimming took off 4 bases at V and 9 bases at J, with 25 bases between the two ends. The CDR3 runs to 16 residues. In nucleotides, the CDR3 is TGCGCCAGCAGCCCCCGGAGAGAGGGAACAAGAAGGGGGCAGTACTTC. It yields the protein CASSPRREGTRRGQYF.

The chain combines TRBV5-1 with TRBJ2-3; D is perhaps TRBD1 (6 bases). There are 16 residues in the CDR3. Germline lookup yields CDR1 SGHRS and CDR2 YFSETQ. Trimming removed 0 bases at V and 4 bases at J, with 15 bases between. The CDR3 DNA reads as TGCGCCAGCAGCTTGGCTGGGGGCCCGTGGCCAGATACGCAGTATTTT. As protein: CASSLAGGPWPDTQYF.

J is TRBJ2-7 and V is TRBV12-3 or TRBV12-4; TRBD1 matches 7 bases. This CDR3 has 14 residues. Losses at the gene ends were 1 base for V and 3 bases for J; bases not matched to a gene: 3. The CDR3 sequence is CASSLGTGNYEQYF. The CDR3, as DNA: TGTGCCAGCAGTTTAGGGACAGGTAACTACGAGCAGTACTTC.

The chain is built from TRBV7-9 and TRBJ1-3; D is ambiguous. V was cut by 3 bases and J by 0 bases, with 6 bases left in between. The CDR3 consists of 14 residues. Germline V CDR1 and CDR2: SEHNR, FQNEAQ (reference sequence). The CDR3 here is CASSFFHSGNTIYF. The CDR3 DNA sequence: TGTGCCAGCAGCTTCTTTCACTCTGGAAACACCATATATTTT.

This clonotype was observed a handful of times. V and J are TRBV28 and TRBJ2-7; D not certain. V lost 4 bases, J lost 2 bases, and 9 bases lay in between. Germline-derived CDR1 and CDR2 are MDHEN and SYDVKM. The CDR3 is made up of 13 amino acids. The CDR3, as DNA: TGTGCCAGCAGTTCGACCCGAACCTACGAGCAGTACTTC. The encoded protein is CASSSTRTYEQYF. Complete variable domain (other parts from reference TRBV28 and TRBJ2-7): DVKVTQSSRYLVKRTGEKVFLECVQDMDHENMFWYRQDPGLGLRLIYFSYDVKMKEKGDIPEGYSVSREKKERFSLILESASTNQTSMYLCASSSTRTYEQYFGPGTRLTVT.

This clonotype was picked up a small number of times. V is TRBV12-3 or TRBV12-4 and J is TRBJ1-6, with TRBD1 as a possible D gene (5 bases). V lost 2 bases to trimming and J lost 7 bases, with 12 bases between them. The CDR3 contains 15 residues. CDR3 nucleotides: TGTGCCAGCAGTTTAATCAGGGATCGGAATTCACCCCTCCACTTT. Its translation is CASSLIRDRNSPLHF.

The gene calls are TRBV5-1 and TRBJ2-7, with 8 bases matching TRBD2. Germline V gene lookup returns CDR1 SGHRS and CDR2 YFSETQ. The junction had 10 bases not matched to a gene; V was cut back by 3 bases and J by 2 bases. CDR3 length: 16 residues. CDR3 loop: CASSWLAGLVPYEQYF. Here the CDR3 DNA reads TGCGCCAGCAGCTGGCTAGCGGGCTTGGTACCCTACGAGCAGTACTTC.

The chain is built from TRBV6-5 and TRBJ1-4; D unclear. The V gene's germline CDR1 is MNHEY and CDR2 SVGAGI. The V and J ends lost 0 bases and 3 bases respectively, with 11 bases between them. CDR3 size: 16 residues. The CDR3 DNA reads TGTGCCAGCAGTTACTCGTCAGGTTGGGCTAATGAAAAACTGTTTTTT. Translation: CASSYSSGWANEKLFF.